Sequencing of this T cell receptor (beta chain) was carried out in a study of T-cell memory formation after mild COVID-19. TCRdb reprocessed the 5' RACE reads with MiXCR, giving one entry per CDR3 protein. The sample yields around 510,000 distinct CDR3 sequences, roughly 21% seen once. The study, taken as a whole, reports: Pre-infection memory held some responding clones, suggesting pre-existing cross-reactive T cells responded.

As for this clonotype: Its antigen is unidentified.

Trimming took 1 base from V and 0 from J; bases not matched to a gene: 5. The CDR3 consists of 16 residues. Germline CDR1 is SGDLS and CDR2 is YYNGEE. The source is an adult woman who had mild COVID-19 (a few samples of this study predate the infection). Cell type and time point are not known. The chain uses TRBV9 and TRBJ2-7, with 9 bases that match TRBD2. Sequenced input: PBMCs or a T cell subset sorted from them (not recorded which). In DNA, the CDR3 is TGTGCCAGCAGCGTATCATCTAGCGGGATCTCCTACGAGCAGTACTTC. Amino acids: CASSVSSSGISYEQYF. Using reference TRBV9 and TRBJ2-7 for the parts outside the CDR3, the full variable domain is DSGVTQTPKHLITATGQRVTLRCSPRSGDLSVYWYQQSLDQGLQFLIQYYNGEERAKGNILERFSAQQFPDLHSELNLSSLELGDSALYFCASSVSSSGISYEQYFGPGTRLTVT.